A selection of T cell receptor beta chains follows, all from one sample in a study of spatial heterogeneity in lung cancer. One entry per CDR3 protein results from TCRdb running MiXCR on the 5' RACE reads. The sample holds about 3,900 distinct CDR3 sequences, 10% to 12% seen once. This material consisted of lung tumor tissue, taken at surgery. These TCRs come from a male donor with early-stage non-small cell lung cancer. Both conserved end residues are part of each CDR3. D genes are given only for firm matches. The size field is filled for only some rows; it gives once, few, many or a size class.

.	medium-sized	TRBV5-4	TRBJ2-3	CASSLGRVQSTDTQYF	TGTGCCAGCAGCTTGGGGAGGGTGCAGAGCACAGATACGCAGTATTTT
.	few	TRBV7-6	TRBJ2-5	CASSLATVQETQYF	TGTGCCAGCAGCTTAGCGACCGTCCAAGAGACCCAGTACTTC
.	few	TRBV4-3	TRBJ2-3	CASSQRPHSTDTQYF	TGCGCCAGCAGCCAGCGGCCGCATAGCACAGATACGCAGTATTTT
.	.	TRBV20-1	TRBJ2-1	CSIRGLDEQFF	TGCAGTATTCGGGGGCTCGATGAGCAGTTCTTC
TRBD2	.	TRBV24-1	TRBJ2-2	CATSDLPGLGGELFF	TGTGCCACCAGTGATTTGCCGGGACTAGGCGGGGAGCTGTTTTTT
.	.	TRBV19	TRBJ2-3	CASSIIVRDTQYF	TGTGCCAGTAGTATCATAGTTAGAGATACGCAGTATTTT
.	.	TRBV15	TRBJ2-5	CATSRGAVQETQYF	TGTGCCACCAGCAGGGGGGCTGTACAAGAGACCCAGTACTTC
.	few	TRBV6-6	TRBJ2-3	CASSLDRNTQYF	TGTGCCAGCAGTCTGGACCGCAATACGCAGTATTTT
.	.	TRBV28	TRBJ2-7	CAGSSGRSYEQYF	TGTGCCGGTAGTTCCGGACGGTCGTACGAGCAGTACTTC
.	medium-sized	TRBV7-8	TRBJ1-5	CASSPGRHNSNQPQHF	TGTGCCAGCAGCCCCGGTCGACATAATAGCAATCAGCCCCAGCATTTT
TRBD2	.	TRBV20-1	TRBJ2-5	CSARVALSSGGYQETQYF	TGCAGTGCTAGAGTCGCCCTTAGTAGCGGGGGTTACCAAGAGACCCAGTACTTC
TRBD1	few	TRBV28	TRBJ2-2	CASSEESDRRYSGELFF	TGTGCCAGCAGTGAGGAATCGGACAGGAGATACTCCGGGGAGCTGTTTTTT
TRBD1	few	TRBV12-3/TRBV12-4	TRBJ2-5	CASQRGWTGPYQETQYF	TGTGCCAGCCAAAGGGGTTGGACAGGGCCGTACCAAGAGACCCAGTACTTC
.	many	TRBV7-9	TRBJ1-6	CASSFAGNGSPLHF	TGTGCCAGCAGCTTTGCAGGGAACGGTTCACCCCTCCACTTT
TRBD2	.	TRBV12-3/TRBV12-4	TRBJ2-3	CASSLTAGVTDTQYF	TGTGCCAGCAGTTTAACAGCGGGGGTCACAGATACGCAGTATTTT
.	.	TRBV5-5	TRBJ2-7	CASSSDWGTYEQYF	TGTGCCAGCAGCTCCGACTGGGGAACCTACGAGCAGTACTTC
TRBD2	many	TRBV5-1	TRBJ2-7	CASSLGTSGDYEQYF	TGCGCCAGCAGCTTAGGGACTAGCGGGGACTACGAGCAGTACTTC
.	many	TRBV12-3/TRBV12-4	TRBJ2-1	CASSPSRGRNEQFF	TGTGCCAGCAGCCCATCTCGGGGGCGCAATGAGCAGTTCTTC
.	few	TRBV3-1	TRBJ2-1	CASSQEGGNNEQFF	TGTGCCAGCAGCCAAGAAGGGGGGAACAATGAGCAGTTCTTC
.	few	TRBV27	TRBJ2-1	CASSFLNEQFF	TGTGCCAGCAGTTTTTTGAATGAGCAGTTCTTC
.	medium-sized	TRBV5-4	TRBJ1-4	CASSLNNEEKLFF	TGTGCCAGCAGCTTGAATAATGAGGAAAAACTGTTTTTT
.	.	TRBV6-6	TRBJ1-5	CASNPGHAYQPQHF	TGTGCCAGCAACCCCGGCCACGCCTATCAGCCCCAGCATTTT
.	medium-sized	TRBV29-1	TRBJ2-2	CSVEVQMNTGELFF	TGCAGCGTTGAAGTCCAGATGAACACCGGGGAGCTGTTTTTT
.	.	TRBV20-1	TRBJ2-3	CSAPRAEGADTQYF	TGCAGTGCTCCGAGGGCGGAGGGGGCAGATACGCAGTATTTT
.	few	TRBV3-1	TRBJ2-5	CASSLRGETQYF	TGTGCCAGCAGCCTCCGAGGAGAGACCCAGTACTTC
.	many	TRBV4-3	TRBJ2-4	CASSHGQTKNIQYF	TGCGCCAGCAGCCATGGGCAGACCAAAAACATTCAGTACTTC
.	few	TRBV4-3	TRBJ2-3	CASSQASGSGSGTDTQYF	TGCGCCAGCAGCCAAGCCTCGGGCAGCGGGTCTGGCACAGATACGCAGTATTTT
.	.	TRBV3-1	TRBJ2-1	CASSRWYNEQFF	TGTGCCAGCAGTCGATGGTACAATGAGCAGTTCTTC
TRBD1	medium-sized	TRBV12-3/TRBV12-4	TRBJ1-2	CASSPHPGTANYGYTF	TGTGCCAGCAGTCCACACCCTGGGACAGCTAACTATGGCTACACCTTC
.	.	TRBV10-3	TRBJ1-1	CAIRSSRGRSTEAFF	TGTGCCATCCGTTCGAGCAGGGGCAGGAGCACTGAAGCTTTCTTT
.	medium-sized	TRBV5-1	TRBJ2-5	CASSFRPPGPEETQYF	TGCGCCAGCAGCTTCCGGCCTCCGGGACCCGAAGAGACCCAGTACTTC
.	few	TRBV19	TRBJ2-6	CASSIIPPRVLTF	TGTGCCAGTAGTATTATCCCCCCCCGGGTCCTGACTTTC
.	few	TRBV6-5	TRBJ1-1	CASSYMRGTEAFF	TGTGCCAGCAGTTATATGAGGGGCACTGAAGCTTTCTTT
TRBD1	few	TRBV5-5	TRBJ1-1	CASNLLGGQDTEAFF	TGTGCCAGCAACCTTTTGGGAGGACAGGACACTGAAGCTTTCTTT
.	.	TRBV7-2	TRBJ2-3	CASSYKGTDTQYF	TGTGCCAGCAGTTACAAGGGCACAGATACGCAGTATTTT
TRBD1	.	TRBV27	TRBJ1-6	CASKNRGPLPLHF	TGTGCCAGCAAGAACAGGGGGCCTCTGCCCCTCCACTTT
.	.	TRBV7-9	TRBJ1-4	CASSLGQWEKLFF	TGTGCCAGCAGCTTAGGACAGTGGGAAAAACTGTTTTTT
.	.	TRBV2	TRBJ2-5	CASSPEADWTQYF	TGTGCCAGCAGTCCCGAGGCGGACTGGACCCAGTACTTC
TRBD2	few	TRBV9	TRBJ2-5	CASSSGGLAGGTSETQYF	TGTGCCAGCAGCTCAGGAGGACTAGCGGGAGGCACGTCAGAGACCCAGTACTTC
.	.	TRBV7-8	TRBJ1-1	CASSEMRGTEAFF	TGTGCCAGCAGCGAGATGAGGGGCACTGAAGCTTTCTTT
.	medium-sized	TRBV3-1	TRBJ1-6	CASSQDRAPYNSPLHF	TGTGCCAGCAGCCAAGATCGCGCACCGTATAATTCACCCCTCCACTTT
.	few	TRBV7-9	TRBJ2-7	CASSSSGEQYF	TGTGCCAGCAGCTCCTCGGGCGAGCAGTACTTC
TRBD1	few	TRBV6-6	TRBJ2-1	CASSPGQARTYNEQFF	TGTGCCAGCAGCCCCGGACAGGCGCGAACCTACAATGAGCAGTTCTTC